This T cell receptor (beta chain) derives from a study of radiotherapy plus CTLA-4 blockade in lung cancer (dated by TCRdb to 2016 to 2018). The study in broad terms: Among the enrolled patients, around 17% had an objective response, and less than 40% reached disease control.

Receptor libraries were prepared by the immunoSEQ multiplex PCR assay. The immuneACCESS repertoire file appears here via TCRdb, limited to in-frame rearrangements. These files lack a portion of the clones; in checked studies, under half of the deficit traces to unresolved V genes, and the cause of the others is not known. This sample holds fewer than 65,000 clones; 84% were observed only once. 4% to 5% of the sample rests with the top ten. The CDR3 goes from the cysteine to the phenylalanine over 13 residues. Only the CDR3 part of the read is kept: 39 bases, read in frame from the first base. CDR1 and CDR2 are drawn from the germline V gene: MGHDK, SYGVNS. V and J are trimmed by 6 bases and 6 bases, and the gene matches miss 6 bases of the junction. In regard to this clone: The antigen this receptor binds is unknown. Per-base quality was not reported, and no clone a single base away is much larger than it.

In this study, focal radiation therapy paired with CTLA-4 blockade (ipilimumab) was tested in patients who had chemo-refractory metastatic non-small-cell lung cancer. The paper as a whole reports these results and caveats: After treatment with radiotherapy and ipilimumab, TCR clones that originated in tumors expanded in peripheral blood. Early dynamic changes in blood T cell clones, together with increased serum interferon-beta after radiation, were reported as the strongest predictors of response.

The material was peripheral blood, obtained from a patient treated with radiotherapy plus ipilimumab. This sequence originates from a human donor with non-small cell lung cancer whose response to radiotherapy plus ipilimumab could not be evaluated. The chain is encoded by TRBV25-1 joined to TRBJ1-2, with 8 central nucleotides matching TRBD1. The nucleotides are TGTGCCAGCAGACAGGGGGGGAAGCATGGCTACACCTTC. This gives the protein CASRQGGKHGYTF.